What follows describes a single T cell receptor (beta chain). What it binds is not known. The data are from a study of T cells in Graves' hyperthyroidism and ophthalmopathy. Study-wide points: Stable hyperthyroidism was told apart from ophthalmopathy by a model built on 13 V-J features. Blood samples included most of the expanded thyroid clonotypes exceeding 0.001.

Researchers amplified the TCR beta CDR3 regions from RNA transcripts. With the HTBI primer set, the TCR CDR3 went through a first round of RT-PCR. In TCRdb, the multiplex PCR reads were re-called with MiXCR into one record per CDR3 protein. Of more than 450,000 distinct CDR3 sequences in the sample, roughly 15% were seen once. Patients were excluded for uncontrolled infection, other autoimmune disease, pregnancy or lactation. Diagnoses were established using clinical symptoms, serum thyroxine and TRAb, thyroid ultrasound and orbital computed tomography. The TCR sequence derives from a woman aged 40 to 55 with Graves' hyperthyroidism. Material for sequencing was blood.

The CDR3: CASSTGTDPNTGELFF. The CDR3 DNA is TGTGCCAGCAGTACCGGGACAGATCCGAACACCGGGGAGCTGTTTTTT. The chain links TRBV12-3 or TRBV12-4 to TRBJ2-2, with TRBD1 identical over 7 bases. V lost 5 bases and J lost 0; bases outside the gene matches: 6. This CDR3 is built from 16 residues.